Presented here are 24 T cell receptor beta chains from one specimen sequenced in a study of blood T cell repertoires in COVID-19. The repertoire was sequenced with immunoSEQ multiplex PCR; TCRdb's copy has only in-frame clones and lacks some. Altogether about 280,000 clones are present, about 90% being singletons, with the ten largest covering approximately 2%. The sample taken for sequencing was PBMCs or T cells enriched from blood (not recorded which). These receptors were taken from a woman aged 60-75 years who had recovered from COVID-19.

V is TRBV6-1 and J is TRBJ1-5; D gene uncertain. This CDR3 comprises 16 residues. V lost 0 bases to trimming and J lost 0 bases, with 9 bases between them. The germline CDR1 and CDR2 sequences are MNHNS and SASEGT. The CDR3 loop is CASSEARTYSNQPQHF. In DNA form, the CDR3 reads TGTGCCAGCAGTGAAGCGCGGACTTATAGCAATCAGCCCCAGCATTTT.

This chain uses TRBV5-1 with TRBJ1-2; 7 nucleotides match TRBD1. Germline V gene lookup returns CDR1 SGHRS and CDR2 YFSETQ. The V segment lost 4 bases and the J segment 2 bases; nucleotides outside the gene matches: 5. The CDR3 contains 14 residues. The CDR3 reads CASSPGQINYGYTF. CDR3 bases: TGCGCCAGCAGCCCGGGACAGATCAACTATGGCTACACCTTC.

The chain joins TRBV18 to TRBJ2-7; the D is unclear. CDR1 is KGHSH, CDR2 LQKENI, per germline. The CDR3 totals 13 residues. Trimming cost V 2 bases and J 4 bases, with 9 bases left between them. The CDR3 reads CASSPSRIYEQYF. CDR3 in DNA: TGTGCCAGCTCACCATCGAGAATATACGAGCAGTACTTC.

The chain carries TRBV19 and TRBJ1-3, with D possibly TRBD1 on 6 matching bases. The V gene lost 4 bases and the J gene lost 4 bases, with 11 bases spanning the gap. This CDR3 region has 14 residues. Germline-derived CDR1 and CDR2 are LNHDA and SQIVND (reference sequence). The CDR3 DNA is TGTGCCAGTAGTACCACGGGGGGCGGAAACACCATATATTTT. It yields the protein CASSTTGGGNTIYF.

The chain combines TRBV28 with TRBJ1-5; perhaps TRBD1 as D (5 bases). The CDR3 is 14 amino acids. Germline CDR1 and CDR2: MDHEN and SYDVKM. V lost 6 bases, J lost 5 bases, and 14 bases lay in between. In DNA, the CDR3 is TGTGCCAGCAGGGGGGGAGTTTACGATCAGCCCCAGCATTTT. Translating it yields CASRGGVYDQPQHF. Supplemented by reference TRBV28 and TRBJ1-5, the full variable domain reads DVKVTQSSRYLVKRTGEKVFLECVQDMDHENMFWYRQDPGLGLRLIYFSYDVKMKEKGDIPEGYSVSREKKERFSLILESASTNQTSMYLCASRGGVYDQPQHFGDGTRLSIL.

The sample holds one count of this clone. This sequence joins TRBV6-9 and TRBJ2-4, with D perhaps matching TRBD1 (5 bases). V was shortened by 0 bases and J by 0 bases, with 6 bases between the two germline ends. The CDR3 sequence is 15 residues long. CDR1 is MNHGY and CDR2 is SVAAGI in the germline V gene. Here the CDR3 DNA reads TGTGCCAGCAGTTATTCTCAGGGAGCCAAAAACATTCAGTACTTC. It codes for CASSYSQGAKNIQYF.

This clone came up once. This rearrangement joins TRBV19 to TRBJ2-1, with 11 nucleotides matching TRBD2. This CDR3 has 15 amino acids. Germline loops: CDR1 LNHDA, CDR2 SQIVND (reference sequence). V lost 7 bases and J lost 3; bases outside the gene matches: 5. The CDR3 reads CASNPSGGFYNEQFF. As DNA, the CDR3 is TGTGCCAGTAATCCTAGCGGGGGGTTCTACAATGAGCAGTTCTTC.

This rearrangement joins TRBV2 to TRBJ1-1, with no clear D. Germline assignment: CDR1 SNHLY and CDR2 FYNNEI. Trimming stripped 3 bases from V and 3 bases from J, with 11 bases between. This CDR3 region has 14 residues. Here the CDR3 DNA reads TGTGCCAGCAGTGAGGCAGTATCGTACACTGAAGCTTTCTTT. Protein: CASSEAVSYTEAFF.

This clone was seen once. CDR3 bases: TGTGCCAGCAGCGTATTCGGGCAGGGTAGCACAGATACGCAGTATTTT. Its protein is CASSVFGQGSTDTQYF. V is TRBV9 and J is TRBJ2-3; D possibly corresponds to TRBD1 (5 bases). Trimming left V 1 base short and J 0 bases short, with 12 bases between. The germline CDR1 and CDR2 sequences are SGDLS and YYNGEE. The CDR3 runs to 16 residues.

The V call is TRBV9, the J call TRBJ2-2, with D possibly matching TRBD2 (5 bases). Germline V gene data show CDR1 as SGDLS and CDR2 as YYNGEE. V was trimmed by 0 bases and J by 2 bases, leaving 17 bases between them. The CDR3 totals 18 residues. CDR3 nucleotide sequence: TGTGCCAGCAGCGTAGGGGATTCTAGGGAGATTAACACCGGGGAGCTGTTTTTT. It translates to CASSVGDSREINTGELFF.

The chain uses TRBV5-6 and TRBJ1-3; 8 bases agree with TRBD1. Germline CDR1 SGHDT, CDR2 YYEEEE. With 3 bases clipped from V and 9 bases from J, the junction kept 11 bases outside the gene matches. The CDR3 sequence is 15 residues long. The CDR3 sequence: CASSSQGVGEGTIYF. CDR3 bases: TGTGCCAGCAGCTCACAGGGGGTTGGAGAGGGCACCATATATTTT.

The genes are TRBV18 and TRBJ2-1, with 10 bases matching TRBD1. This CDR3 is 18 amino acids long. In germline, CDR1 is KGHSH, CDR2 LQKENI. The V gene end was trimmed by 3 bases and the J gene end by 0 bases; junction bases not matched to a gene: 8. CDR3 sequence reads: CASSPGGQGTSSYNEQFF. CDR3 DNA sequence: TGTGCCAGCTCACCTGGGGGACAGGGGACGAGCTCCTACAATGAGCAGTTCTTC.

The chain uses TRBV6-5 and TRBJ2-5; D gene unclear. Trimming removed 9 bases from V and 5 bases from J, with 19 bases in between. Germline loops: CDR1 MNHEY, CDR2 SVGAGI. The CDR3 totals 14 residues. The CDR3 DNA reads as TGTGCCAGTTTCCCCCGGATGACACGGGAGACCCAGTACTTC. Amino acid sequence: CASFPRMTRETQYF.

The rearrangement uses TRBV3-1 (or the pseudogene TRBV3-2) and TRBJ1-3, with D tentatively TRBD1 (6 bases). The CDR3 is made up of 14 amino acids. Germline V gene data show CDR1 as LGHDT and CDR2 as YNNKEL (reference sequence). V gave up 10 bases and J gave up 3 bases, with 16 bases separating them. The CDR3 nucleotides read TGTGCCACCTCCGCCTCAGGGGATGGAAACACCATATATTTT. It specifies CATSASGDGNTIYF.

This clone appeared a few times. The V call is TRBV10-1, the J call TRBJ2-7; 7 bases align to TRBD2. The ends lost 5 bases at V and 2 bases at J; junction bases unmatched: 6. Germline V gene data show CDR1 as WNHNN and CDR2 as SYGVQD (reference sequence). CDR3 length: 14 residues. The CDR3 nucleotides read TGCGCCAGCAGTTCAGCGGGACCCCCCTACGAGCAGTACTTC. It specifies CASSSAGPPYEQYF.

This clone was observed a single time. V and J are TRBV6-6 and TRBJ2-7, with TRBD1 matching over 10 bases. V lost 6 bases to trimming and J lost 5 bases; unmatched junction nucleotides: 10. Germline lookup yields CDR1 MNHNY and CDR2 SVGAGI (reference sequence). The CDR3 has 15 residues. In nucleotides, the CDR3 is TGTGCCAGCAGATCGACCGGGACAGGGGATGACGAGCAGTACTTC. The encoded protein is CASRSTGTGDDEQYF.

This sequence joins TRBV7-9 and TRBJ2-5; 10 positions agree with TRBD2. With 5 bases clipped from V and 0 bases from J, the junction kept 9 bases outside the gene matches. Germline V gene sequence: CDR1 SEHNR, CDR2 FQNEAQ (reference sequence). This CDR3 comprises 17 residues. CDR3 amino acids: CASSAREREGYQETQYF. The CDR3 nucleotides read TGTGCCAGCAGCGCCAGAGAGCGGGAGGGGTACCAAGAGACCCAGTACTTC.

This rearrangement joins TRBV14 to TRBJ2-3, with 7 positions matching TRBD1. J lost 8 bases, V lost 4 bases, and 3 bases had no gene match. The CDR3 has 12 amino acids. The germline CDR1 and CDR2 sequences are SGHDN and FVKESK. The CDR3 is CASSPQGLTQYF. In DNA, the CDR3 is TGTGCCAGCAGCCCACAGGGGCTTACGCAGTATTTT.

The genes are TRBV28 and TRBJ1-1, with a possible D match to TRBD1 (6 bases). V dropped 0 bases and J dropped 3 bases, with 14 bases sitting between them. The CDR3 is 16 residues long. From germline, CDR1 is MDHEN and CDR2 SYDVKM. The CDR3 here is CASSLWGGGGDTEAFF. DNA for the CDR3: TGTGCCAGCAGTTTATGGGGAGGGGGTGGTGACACTGAAGCTTTCTTT.

The chain employs TRBV5-6 and TRBJ1-1; D gene unclear. The CDR3 loop spans 16 amino acids. Germline assignment: CDR1 SGHDT and CDR2 YYEEEE. V was pared by 4 bases and J by 3 bases, with 19 bases between. The CDR3 region has the DNA TGTGCCAGCAGCCGAGCTCGGAGGGCTACGGACACTGAAGCTTTCTTT. Translation: CASSRARRATDTEAFF.

This clone was observed once. V gene TRBV18 combines with J gene TRBJ1-1, with 9 bases identical to TRBD1. CDR3 size: 15 residues. The germline gives CDR1 KGHSH, CDR2 LQKENI. J was trimmed by 4 bases and V by 6 bases; bases with no gene match: 9. CDR3: CASSPGTGRGTEAFF. CDR3 nucleotides: TGTGCCAGCTCCCCAGGGACAGGGAGAGGCACTGAAGCTTTCTTT.

CDR3 residues: CAWSVGDREFF. As DNA, the CDR3 is TGTGCCTGGAGTGTGGGTGACAGGGAGTTCTTC. The chain joins TRBV30 to TRBJ2-1, with 7 positions matching TRBD1. In germline, CDR1 is GTSNPN, CDR2 SVGIG (reference sequence). CDR3 size: 11 residues. The V gene end was trimmed by 0 bases and the J gene end by 14 bases; junction bases not matched to a gene: 4.

V is TRBV6-5 and J is TRBJ1-2, with D perhaps matching TRBD1 (6 bases). The V and J ends lost 0 bases and 0 bases respectively, with 11 bases between them. Germline CDR1 is MNHEY and CDR2 is SVGAGI. This CDR3 is 16 amino acids long. In DNA, the CDR3 is TGTGCCAGCAGTTACTCGAGACAGGCGGCTAACTATGGCTACACCTTC. Encoded protein: CASSYSRQAANYGYTF.

This chain uses TRBV18 with TRBJ1-3; no definite D call. This CDR3 is built from 17 residues. Per the germline V gene, CDR1 is KGHSH and CDR2 is LQKENI. V lost 3 bases to trimming and J lost 0 bases, with 15 bases between them. The CDR3 DNA follows: TGTGCCAGCTCACCGGAGGACGGTGTCCTCTCTGGAAACACCATATATTTT. This codes for CASSPEDGVLSGNTIYF.